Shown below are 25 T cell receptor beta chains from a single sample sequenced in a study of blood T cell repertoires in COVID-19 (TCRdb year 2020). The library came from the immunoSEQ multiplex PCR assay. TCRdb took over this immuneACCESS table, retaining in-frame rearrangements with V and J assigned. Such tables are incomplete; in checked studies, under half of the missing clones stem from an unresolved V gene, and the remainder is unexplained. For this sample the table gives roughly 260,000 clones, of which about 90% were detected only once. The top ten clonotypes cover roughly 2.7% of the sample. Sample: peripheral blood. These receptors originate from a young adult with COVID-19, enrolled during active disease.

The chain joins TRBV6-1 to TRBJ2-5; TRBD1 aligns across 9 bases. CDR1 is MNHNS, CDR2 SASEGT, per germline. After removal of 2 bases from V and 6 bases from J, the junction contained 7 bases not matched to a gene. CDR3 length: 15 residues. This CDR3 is CASSETYGQGQTQYF. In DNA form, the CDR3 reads TGTGCCAGCAGTGAAACCTACGGACAGGGGCAGACCCAGTACTTC.

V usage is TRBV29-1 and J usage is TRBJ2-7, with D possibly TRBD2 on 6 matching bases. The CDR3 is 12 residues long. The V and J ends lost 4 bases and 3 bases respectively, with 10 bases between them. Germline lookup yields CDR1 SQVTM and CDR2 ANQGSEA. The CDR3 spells CSVVTGGYEQYF. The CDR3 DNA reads TGCAGCGTTGTGACCGGGGGCTACGAGCAGTACTTC.

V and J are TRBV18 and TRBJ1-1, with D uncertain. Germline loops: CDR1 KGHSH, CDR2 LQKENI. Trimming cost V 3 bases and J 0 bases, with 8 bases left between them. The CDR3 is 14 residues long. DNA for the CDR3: TGTGCCAGCTCACCGTTGGGCATGAACACTGAAGCTTTCTTT. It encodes CASSPLGMNTEAFF.

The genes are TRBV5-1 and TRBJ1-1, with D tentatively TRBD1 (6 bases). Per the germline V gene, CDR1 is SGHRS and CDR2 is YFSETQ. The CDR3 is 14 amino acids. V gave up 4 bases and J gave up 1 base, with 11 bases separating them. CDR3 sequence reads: CASSDQTGNTEAFF. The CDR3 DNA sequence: TGCGCCAGCAGCGACCAGACAGGGAACACTGAAGCTTTCTTT. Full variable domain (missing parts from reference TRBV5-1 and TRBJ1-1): KAGVTQTPRYLIKTRGQQVTLSCSPISGHRSVSWYQQTPGQGLQFLFEYFSETQRNKGNFPGRFSGRQFSNSRSEMNVSTLELGDSALYLCASSDQTGNTEAFFGQGTRLTVV.

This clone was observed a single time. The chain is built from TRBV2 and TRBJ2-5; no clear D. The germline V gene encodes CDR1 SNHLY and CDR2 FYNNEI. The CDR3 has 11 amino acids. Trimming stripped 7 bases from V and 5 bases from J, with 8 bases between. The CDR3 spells CASKERETQYF. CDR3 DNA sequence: TGTGCCAGCAAGGAGAGGGAGACCCAGTACTTC.

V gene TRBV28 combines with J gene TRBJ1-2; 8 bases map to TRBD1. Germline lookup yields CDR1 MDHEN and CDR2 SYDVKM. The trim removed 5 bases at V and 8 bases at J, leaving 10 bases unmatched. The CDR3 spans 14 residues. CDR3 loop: CASSNLQGVQGYTF. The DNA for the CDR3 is TGTGCCAGCAGTAATTTACAGGGGGTGCAGGGCTACACCTTC.

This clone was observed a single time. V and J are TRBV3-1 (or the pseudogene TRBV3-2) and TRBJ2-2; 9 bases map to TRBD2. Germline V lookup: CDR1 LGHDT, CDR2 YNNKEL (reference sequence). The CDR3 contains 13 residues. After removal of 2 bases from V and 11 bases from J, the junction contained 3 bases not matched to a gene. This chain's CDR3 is CASSQLAGRELFF. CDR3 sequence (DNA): TGTGCCAGCAGCCAACTAGCGGGAAGAGAGCTGTTTTTT.

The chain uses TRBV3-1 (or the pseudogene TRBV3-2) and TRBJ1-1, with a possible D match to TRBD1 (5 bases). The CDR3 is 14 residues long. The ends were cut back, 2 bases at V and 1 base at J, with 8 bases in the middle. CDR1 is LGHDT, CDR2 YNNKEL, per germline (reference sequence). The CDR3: CASSQRDSNTEAFF. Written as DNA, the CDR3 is TGTGCCAGCAGCCAACGGGACTCGAACACTGAAGCTTTCTTT.

The CDR3 DNA reads as TGTGCCAGCTCACCGACCATCGGGACAGGCTCGGTACAGAGGAACACTGAAGCTTTCTTT. Translating it yields CASSPTIGTGSVQRNTEAFF. The chain employs TRBV18 and TRBJ1-1, with TRBD1 matching 8 bases. This CDR3 region has 20 residues. The V and J ends lost 3 bases and 1 base, in that order; junction bases with no gene match: 19. Germline-derived CDR1 and CDR2 are KGHSH and LQKENI.

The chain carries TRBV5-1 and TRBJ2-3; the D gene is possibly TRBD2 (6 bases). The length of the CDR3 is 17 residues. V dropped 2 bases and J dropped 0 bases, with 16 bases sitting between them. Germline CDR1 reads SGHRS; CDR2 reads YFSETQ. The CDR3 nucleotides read TGCGCCAGCAGCTTAAATAGCCTAGCGAGCAGCACAGATACGCAGTATTTT. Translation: CASSLNSLASSTDTQYF.

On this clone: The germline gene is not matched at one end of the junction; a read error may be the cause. CDR3 amino acids: CATSNLGRGKQPQHF. The CDR3, as DNA: TGTGCCACCAGTAATTTGGGCAGGGGAAAACAGCCCCAGCATTTT. The rearrangement uses TRBV24-1 and TRBJ1-5; TRBD1 is a possible D gene (6 bases). Per the germline V gene, CDR1 is KGHDR and CDR2 is SFDVKD. This CDR3 region has 15 residues.

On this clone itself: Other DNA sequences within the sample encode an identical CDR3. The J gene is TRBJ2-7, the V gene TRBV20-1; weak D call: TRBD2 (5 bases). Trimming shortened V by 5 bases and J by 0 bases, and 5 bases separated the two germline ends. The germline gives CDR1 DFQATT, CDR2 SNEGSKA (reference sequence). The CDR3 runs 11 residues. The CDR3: CSARDSYEQYF. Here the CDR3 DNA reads TGCAGTGCTCGGGACTCCTACGAGCAGTACTTC.

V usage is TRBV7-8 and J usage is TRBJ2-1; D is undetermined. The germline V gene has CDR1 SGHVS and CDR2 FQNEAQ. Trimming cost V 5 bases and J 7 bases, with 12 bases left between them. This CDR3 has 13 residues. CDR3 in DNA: TGTGCCAGCAGCCCGCTTATGAGTAATGAGCAGTTCTTC. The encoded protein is CASSPLMSNEQFF.

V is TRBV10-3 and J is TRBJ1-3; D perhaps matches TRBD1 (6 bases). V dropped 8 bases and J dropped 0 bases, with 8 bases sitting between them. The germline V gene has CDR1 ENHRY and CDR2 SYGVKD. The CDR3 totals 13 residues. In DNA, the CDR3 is TGTGCCATCGGACAGAGCTCTGGAAACACCATATATTTT. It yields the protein CAIGQSSGNTIYF.

The DNA for the CDR3 is TGCAGCCTCGGACAGGACTATGGCTACACCTTC. Translation: CSLGQDYGYTF. The chain employs TRBV29-1 and TRBJ1-2; 7 bases line up with TRBD1. Germline CDR1 SQVTM, CDR2 ANQGSEA. The CDR3 totals 11 residues. Trimming removed 8 bases from V and 3 bases from J; junction bases left unmatched: 3.

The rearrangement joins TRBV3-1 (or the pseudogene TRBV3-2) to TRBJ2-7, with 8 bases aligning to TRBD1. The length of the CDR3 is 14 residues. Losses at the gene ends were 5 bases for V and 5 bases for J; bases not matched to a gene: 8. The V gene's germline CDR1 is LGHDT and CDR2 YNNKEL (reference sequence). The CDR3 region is CASSEQGGLDEQYF. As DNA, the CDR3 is TGTGCCAGCAGCGAACAGGGGGGCCTCGACGAGCAGTACTTC.

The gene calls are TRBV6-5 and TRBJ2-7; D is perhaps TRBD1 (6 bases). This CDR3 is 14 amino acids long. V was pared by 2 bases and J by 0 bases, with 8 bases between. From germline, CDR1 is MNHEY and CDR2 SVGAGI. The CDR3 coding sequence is TGTGCCAGCAGTTACAGGGGGAGCTCCTACGAGCAGTACTTC. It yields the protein CASSYRGSSYEQYF.

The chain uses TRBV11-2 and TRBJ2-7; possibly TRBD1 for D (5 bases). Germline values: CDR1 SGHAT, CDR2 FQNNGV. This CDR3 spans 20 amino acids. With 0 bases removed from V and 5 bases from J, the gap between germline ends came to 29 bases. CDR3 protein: CASSLEGSLRGHQSKHEQYF. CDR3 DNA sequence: TGTGCCAGCAGCTTAGAGGGGTCCTTGCGAGGACACCAGTCGAAACACGAGCAGTACTTC.

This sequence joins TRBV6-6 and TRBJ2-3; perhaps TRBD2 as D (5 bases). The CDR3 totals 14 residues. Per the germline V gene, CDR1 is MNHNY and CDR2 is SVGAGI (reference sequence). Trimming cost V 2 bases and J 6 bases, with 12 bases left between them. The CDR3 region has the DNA TGTGCCAGCAGTTACCGGGCGGGCCTGGATACGCAGTATTTT. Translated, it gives CASSYRAGLDTQYF.

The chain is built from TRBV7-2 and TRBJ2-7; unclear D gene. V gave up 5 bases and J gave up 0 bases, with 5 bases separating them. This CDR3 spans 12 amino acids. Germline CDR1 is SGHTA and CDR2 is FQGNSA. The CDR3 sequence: CASSLSSYEQYF. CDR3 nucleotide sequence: TGTGCCAGCAGCCTGAGCTCCTACGAGCAGTACTTC.

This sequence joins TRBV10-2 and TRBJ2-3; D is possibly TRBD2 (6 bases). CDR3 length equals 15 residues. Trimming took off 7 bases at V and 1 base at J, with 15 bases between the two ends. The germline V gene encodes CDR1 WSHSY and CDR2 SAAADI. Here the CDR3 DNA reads TGCGCCAGCATGGCGGAGGGCCGAGGCACAGATACGCAGTATTTT. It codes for CASMAEGRGTDTQYF.

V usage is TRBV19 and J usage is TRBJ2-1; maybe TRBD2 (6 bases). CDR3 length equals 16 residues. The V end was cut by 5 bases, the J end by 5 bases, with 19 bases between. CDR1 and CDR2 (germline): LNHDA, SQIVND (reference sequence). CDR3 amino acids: CASSPLVGEEDNEQFF. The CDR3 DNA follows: TGTGCCAGTAGTCCCCTCGTGGGGGAGGAAGACAATGAGCAGTTCTTC. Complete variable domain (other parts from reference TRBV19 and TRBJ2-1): DGGITQSPKYLFRKEGQNVTLSCEQNLNHDAMYWYRQDPGQGLRLIYYSQIVNDFQKGDIAEGYSVSREKKESFPLTVTSAQKNPTAFYLCASSPLVGEEDNEQFFGPGTRLTVL.

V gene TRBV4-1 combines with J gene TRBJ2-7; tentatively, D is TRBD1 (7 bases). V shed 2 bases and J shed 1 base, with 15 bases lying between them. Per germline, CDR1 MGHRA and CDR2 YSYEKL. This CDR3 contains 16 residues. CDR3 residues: CASSQRTRGRSYEQYF. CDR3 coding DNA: TGCGCCAGCAGCCAACGTACCAGGGGGAGGTCCTACGAGCAGTACTTC.

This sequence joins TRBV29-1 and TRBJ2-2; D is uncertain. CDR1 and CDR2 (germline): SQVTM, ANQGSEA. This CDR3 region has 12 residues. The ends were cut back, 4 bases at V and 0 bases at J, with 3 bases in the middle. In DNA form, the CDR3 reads TGCAGCGTTGTAGCGAACACCGGGGAGCTGTTTTTT. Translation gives CSVVANTGELFF.

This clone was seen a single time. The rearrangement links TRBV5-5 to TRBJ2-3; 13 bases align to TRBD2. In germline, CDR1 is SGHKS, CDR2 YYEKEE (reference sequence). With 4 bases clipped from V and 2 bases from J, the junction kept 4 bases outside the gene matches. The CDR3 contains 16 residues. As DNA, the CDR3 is TGTGCCAGCAGCCTGGGACTAGCGGGGAACACAGATACGCAGTATTTT. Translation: CASSLGLAGNTDTQYF.